This is a list of T cell receptor beta chains from one sample in a study of beta chain features in type 1 diabetes. Profiling relied on immunoSEQ multiplex PCR, and the TCRdb table lists in-frame clones only, not all of them. The sample lists a few hundred thousand clones, about 15% occurring once. Material: naive CD4+ T cells from blood. These TCRs come from a young woman in good health. CDR3s leave out the opening cysteine and the closing phenylalanine or tryptophan. Each record gives: J gene, V gene, CDR3 protein.

J gene: TRBJ1-1
V gene: TRBV29-1
CDR3 protein: SVEDNAGADTEAF

J gene: TRBJ2-7
V gene: TRBV7-2
CDR3 protein: ASSASGGSTYEQY

J gene: TRBJ1-1
V gene: TRBV4-1
CDR3 protein: ASSQLGRTIEAF

J gene: TRBJ1-2
V gene: TRBV4-3
CDR3 protein: ASSQQTGYGYT

J gene: TRBJ2-7
V gene: TRBV10-3
CDR3 protein: AIKGTTNSYEQY

J gene: TRBJ2-7
V gene: TRBV6-1
CDR3 protein: ASRDETGSRYEQY

J gene: TRBJ1-2
V gene: TRBV30
CDR3 protein: AWSVVPASGGYT

J gene: TRBJ2-7
V gene: TRBV18
CDR3 protein: ASSPSGRATYEQY

J gene: TRBJ1-5
V gene: TRBV30
CDR3 protein: AWSRGEAQPQH

J gene: TRBJ2-1
V gene: TRBV6-5
CDR3 protein: ASTSGVVDEQF

J gene: TRBJ1-1
V gene: TRBV2
CDR3 protein: ASSEQGRAEAF

J gene: TRBJ2-4
V gene: TRBV11-3
CDR3 protein: ASSEGLVRAKNIQY

J gene: TRBJ2-5
V gene: TRBV7-2
CDR3 protein: ASSLATAGEETQY

J gene: TRBJ2-1
V gene: TRBV11-3
CDR3 protein: ASSVGLAGVNEQF

J gene: TRBJ2-3
V gene: TRBV7-4
CDR3 protein: ASSITSAITDTQY

J gene: TRBJ2-7
V gene: TRBV7-9
CDR3 protein: ASSSQGGYEQY

J gene: TRBJ1-5
V gene: TRBV30
CDR3 protein: AWSTGVQPQH

J gene: TRBJ2-7
V gene: TRBV28
CDR3 protein: ASSLRYEQY

J gene: TRBJ2-7
V gene: TRBV28
CDR3 protein: ASSPSLFYEQY

J gene: TRBJ1-5
V gene: TRBV30
CDR3 protein: AWSSRTGQPQH

J gene: TRBJ2-5
V gene: TRBV19
CDR3 protein: ASRQNQVSGWETQY

J gene: TRBJ2-2
V gene: TRBV7-6
CDR3 protein: ASTPGQGITGELF

J gene: TRBJ2-1
V gene: TRBV5-4
CDR3 protein: ASSLFRTGEHNEQF

J gene: TRBJ2-3
V gene: TRBV21-1
CDR3 protein: ASSNRGQDSTDTQY

J gene: TRBJ2-6
V gene: TRBV6-5
CDR3 protein: ASSYGGDSGANVLT

J gene: TRBJ2-1
V gene: TRBV28
CDR3 protein: ASSFTEISYNEQF

J gene: TRBJ1-2
V gene: TRBV28
CDR3 protein: ASSSAGVNYGYT

J gene: TRBJ2-1
V gene: TRBV28
CDR3 protein: ASSVLTSGVYNEQF

J gene: TRBJ2-3
V gene: TRBV29-1
CDR3 protein: SASLPPGDTQY